This record covers a single TCR beta chain. Its target is unknown. The TRB cDNA libraries were prepared by 5' RACE with UMI labels. TCRdb re-called the 5' RACE reads and shows each CDR3 protein once, DNA omitted. This sample's clone table lists about 110,000 distinct CDR3 sequences. The data belong to a study of CXCR3-negative and CXCR3-positive naive CD8 T cells. General study findings and limits: Naive cells that were CXCR3-positive had more hydrophobic TRB CDR3s (compared with CXCR3-negative naive cells).

CDR1 is MNHNS and CDR2 is SASEGT in the germline V gene. The CDR3 sequence is 13 residues long. The chain recombines TRBV6-1 with TRBJ1-1. This clonotype originated in a human donor in good health. Some clones in this sample may be carry-over from other donors' samples. The sample was naive CXCR3+ CD8+ T cells from blood. Subset denoted: CD45RO-CCR7+CD27+CD95- naive CD8+ T cells expressing CXCR3 (TNR3+). CDR3 in amino acids: CASSVHGDTEAFF.